The present entry profiles one T cell receptor (beta chain) with its context. Its target is unknown. The data were produced by immunoSEQ multiplex PCR, yet TCRdb's version contains in-frame clones alone and is incomplete. The sample lists 110,000 or so clones; 85% to 90% were seen once. The source of the sample is a study of cytomegalovirus exposure and HLA in healthy donors. Germline V lookup: CDR1 SNHLY, CDR2 FYNNEI. This CDR3 comprises 13 residues. Trimming took off 6 bases at V and 3 bases at J, with 12 bases between the two ends. Notes on the study in general: The authors listed 150 to 200 TCR beta chains as cytomegalovirus-associated.

Sequenced input: PBMCs. V is TRBV2 and J is TRBJ2-7; D is possibly TRBD2 (5 bases). This clonotype originated in a woman in her 30s in good health and CMV-seronegative. The CDR3 protein is CASRRGAIYEQYF. CDR3 DNA sequence: TGTGCCAGCAGACGGGGAGCTATCTACGAGCAGTACTTC.